These 18 T cell receptor beta chains were sequenced from one sample in a study of cytomegalovirus exposure and HLA in healthy donors. Method: immunoSEQ multiplex PCR; TCRdb's copy keeps in-frame clones and lacks some. The repertoire consists of some 250,000 clones, with less than 95% occurring once and the leading ten covering roughly 3%. Material: PBMCs. The receptors derive from a woman aged 25 to 39 in good health and CMV-seronegative.

The chain employs TRBV5-1 and TRBJ2-1; D is undetermined. Trimming removed 0 bases at V and 8 bases at J, with 15 bases between. This CDR3 spans 15 amino acids. CDR1 is SGHRS and CDR2 is YFSETQ in the germline V gene. Here the CDR3 DNA reads TGCGCCAGCAGCTTGGTGAGTCTGATTCGGTATGAGCAGTTCTTC. Translated: CASSLVSLIRYEQFF.

CDR3 region: CASSPSMNTEAFF. In nucleotides, the CDR3 is TGTGCCAGCAGTCCGTCTATGAACACTGAAGCTTTCTTT. This chain joins TRBV6-5 and TRBJ1-1; D uncertain. The germline V and J ends were trimmed by 5 bases and 0 bases, with 7 bases remaining between them. The V gene's germline CDR1 is MNHEY and CDR2 SVGAGI. The CDR3 is 13 residues long.

This clone was seen once. The V call is TRBV7-8, the J call TRBJ2-2; 8 bases map to TRBD2. The CDR3 contains 16 residues. Germline lookup yields CDR1 SGHVS and CDR2 FQNEAQ. J lost 5 bases, V lost 5 bases, and 10 bases had no gene match. The CDR3, as DNA: TGTGCCAGCAGCCCTCCGGGACTAGGCCCTACCGGGGAGCTGTTTTTT. It translates to CASSPPGLGPTGELFF.

This clone was picked up many times. The rearrangement links TRBV18 to TRBJ1-1; D gene uncertain. The CDR3 has 13 residues. V was pared by 8 bases and J by 2 bases, with 12 bases between. Per the germline V gene, CDR1 is KGHSH and CDR2 is LQKENI. The CDR3 here is CASKDATNTEAFF. As DNA, the CDR3 is TGTGCCAGCAAGGACGCGACTAACACTGAAGCTTTCTTT.

A word on this clone: A junction boundary mismatches the germline segment, possibly from a read error. The J gene is TRBJ2-7, the V gene TRBV11-2; D is undetermined. The CDR3 is made up of 14 amino acids. Germline-derived CDR1 and CDR2 are SGHAT and FQNNGV. In DNA form, the CDR3 reads TGTGCCAGCAGCTCAACCGCGGTCCTATACGAGCGGTACTTC. Translated: CASSSTAVLYERYF.

The V gene is TRBV29-1, the J gene TRBJ2-1; a possible D gene is TRBD1 (6 bases). Germline V gives CDR1 SQVTM, CDR2 ANQGSEA. The CDR3 contains 15 residues. The germline V and J ends were trimmed by 0 bases and 8 bases, with 17 bases remaining between them. CDR3 nucleotides: TGCAGCGTTGAAGATTGGGCAGGGGCTAGGGATGAGCAGTTCTTC. Its translation is CSVEDWAGARDEQFF.

This clone was detected only a few times. The gene calls are TRBV6-5 and TRBJ2-3; 10 nucleotides align to TRBD2. The CDR3 is 16 amino acids. The V gene's germline CDR1 is MNHEY and CDR2 SVGAGI. The V and J ends lost 2 bases and 3 bases, in that order; junction bases with no gene match: 5. The CDR3 nucleotides read TGTGCCAGCAGTTACCTAGCTAGCGGGAGTACAGATACGCAGTATTTT. Residues: CASSYLASGSTDTQYF.

The chain combines TRBV6-5 with TRBJ1-2; TRBD1 aligns across 7 bases. Losses at the gene ends were 7 bases for V and 4 bases for J; bases not matched to a gene: 6. The CDR3 has 13 residues. Germline-derived CDR1 and CDR2 are MNHEY and SVGAGI. CDR3: CASTTTGTYGYTF. CDR3 sequence (DNA): TGTGCCAGCACTACGACAGGGACCTATGGCTACACCTTC.

The chain joins TRBV12-5 to TRBJ1-2, with D maybe TRBD1 (6 bases). Trimming took off 4 bases at V and 8 bases at J, with 20 bases between the two ends. The CDR3 is made up of 15 amino acids. The germline V gene has CDR1 LGHNT and CDR2 FRNRAP. The CDR3 nucleotides read TGTGCTAGTGGTTCAGCCGGGGCAGGGGTTAGGGGCTACACCTTC. This codes for CASGSAGAGVRGYTF.

Worth noting for this clone: The sample carries other DNA sequences with the same CDR3. CDR3 DNA sequence: TGCGCCAGCAGTCCGGACAGCTCCTACGAGCAGTACTTC. Amino acids: CASSPDSSYEQYF. This sequence joins TRBV5-1 and TRBJ2-7; perhaps TRBD1 as D (6 bases). Germline values: CDR1 SGHRS, CDR2 YFSETQ. The CDR3 loop spans 13 amino acids. The ends were cut back, 5 bases at V and 0 bases at J, with 9 bases in the middle.

In this sample, this clone turned up once. V is TRBV19 and J is TRBJ2-1; D uncertain. V dropped 2 bases and J dropped 4 bases, with 6 bases sitting between them. The CDR3 is made up of 13 amino acids. Germline-derived CDR1 and CDR2 are LNHDA and SQIVND (reference sequence). Written as DNA, the CDR3 is TGTGCCAGTAGTATAAATCTGTACAATGAGCAGTTCTTC. Encoded protein: CASSINLYNEQFF.

The chain has TRBV11-2 and TRBJ2-5; no clear D. The CDR3 has 12 residues. Between the trimmed V and J ends, which lost 1 base and 5 bases, there was a span of 5 bases. CDR1 is SGHAT and CDR2 is FQNNGV in the germline V gene. CDR3 sequence (DNA): TGTGCCAGCAGCTTAGCCCGTGAGACCCAGTACTTC. Translated: CASSLARETQYF.

This chain links TRBV2 with TRBJ2-6; D not certain. The CDR3 sequence is 15 residues long. The germline gives CDR1 SNHLY, CDR2 FYNNEI. Trimming pared 4 bases from V and 0 bases from J, leaving 7 bases between. CDR3 loop: CASSARLSGANVLTF. In DNA, the CDR3 is TGTGCCAGCAGTGCCCGCCTCTCTGGGGCCAACGTCCTGACTTTC.

CDR3 loop: CASSPWGLAGAGELFF. CDR3 DNA: TGTGCCAGCTCACCATGGGGACTAGCTGGGGCCGGGGAGCTGTTTTTT. The J gene is TRBJ2-2, the V gene TRBV18; 9 positions match TRBD2. The CDR3 length is 16 residues. Trimming removed 2 bases from V and 6 bases from J; junction bases left unmatched: 7. CDR1 and CDR2 from the germline V gene are KGHSH and LQKENI.

In its sample, this clone was seen once. The chain carries TRBV4-3 and TRBJ2-7; tentatively, D is TRBD1 (5 bases). The CDR3 has 15 residues. The V end was cut by 3 bases, the J end by 5 bases, with 17 bases between. Germline values: CDR1 LGHNA, CDR2 YSLEER. The CDR3 protein is CASSQATAIRHEQYF. The CDR3 nucleotides read TGCGCCAGCAGCCAGGCGACAGCGATCCGCCACGAGCAGTACTTC.

V is TRBV6-5 and J is TRBJ2-3, with 7 nucleotides matching TRBD2. This CDR3 is built from 14 residues. V lost 3 bases and J lost 5; bases outside the gene matches: 5. The germline gives CDR1 MNHEY, CDR2 SVGAGI. CDR3 in amino acids: CASSYGLEGDTQYF. The CDR3 DNA reads as TGTGCCAGCAGTTATGGACTAGAAGGAGATACGCAGTATTTT.

The gene calls are TRBV27 and TRBJ2-3; 8 bases map to TRBD2. The ends lost 7 bases at V and 1 base at J; junction bases unmatched: 4. The CDR3 is 14 residues long. Germline CDR1 reads MNHEY; CDR2 reads SMNVEV (reference sequence). DNA for the CDR3: TGTGCCAGCAATACACTAGCGGGCACAGATACGCAGTATTTT. Its translation is CASNTLAGTDTQYF.

This chain joins TRBV4-3 and TRBJ1-2; D unresolved. V was trimmed by 3 bases and J by 0 bases, leaving 8 bases between them. This CDR3 has 14 residues. Germline V lookup: CDR1 LGHNA, CDR2 YSLEER. The CDR3 nucleotides are TGCGCCAGCAGCCAGGTCATATCTAACTATGGCTACACCTTC. Translation gives CASSQVISNYGYTF.